The 30 T cell receptor beta chains below all came from one sample that was sequenced in a study of T-cell memory formation after mild COVID-19. MiXCR, applied by TCRdb to the 5' RACE reads, yields one record per CDR3 protein. The repertoire holds hundreds of thousands of distinct CDR3 sequences, with roughly 22% as singletons. Material for sequencing was PBMCs or a T cell subset sorted from them (not recorded which). These receptors were taken from an adult woman who had mild COVID-19 (a few samples of this study predate the infection). Cell type and time point are not known.

Written as DNA, the CDR3 is TGTGCCAGCAGTGTGGTGGGGATTAGCACAGATACGCAGTATTTT. This translates into CASSVVGISTDTQYF. The J gene is TRBJ2-3, the V gene TRBV5-6; D unclear. Germline V gene sequence: CDR1 SGHDT, CDR2 YYEEEE. The CDR3 extends over 15 amino acids. V was shortened by 5 bases and J by 0 bases, with 13 bases between the two germline ends.

This clonotype was seen only a few times. This chain links TRBV6-2 or TRBV6-3 with TRBJ2-2; D is unresolved. With 4 bases removed from V and 1 base from J, the gap between germline ends came to 16 bases. This CDR3 spans 17 amino acids. Germline CDR1 MNHEY, CDR2 SVGEGT. The CDR3 reads CASSLVHGIENTGELFF. CDR3 bases: TGTGCCAGCAGTTTGGTTCATGGGATAGAGAACACCGGGGAGCTGTTTTTT.

This chain connects TRBV15 to TRBJ1-5, with a weak D call TRBD1 (5 bases). Trimming pared 3 bases from V and 0 bases from J, leaving 12 bases between. This CDR3 is 16 amino acids long. CDR1 is LNHNV and CDR2 is YYDKDF in the germline V gene (reference sequence). CDR3 in DNA: TGTGCCACCAGCAGGGAGGGACGGGGTAGCAATCAGCCCCAGCATTTT. This translates into CATSREGRGSNQPQHF.

This clonotype was counted only a few times. This chain connects TRBV20-1 to TRBJ2-1, with 9 bases identical to TRBD2. The CDR3 has 16 residues. With V trimmed by 7 bases and J by 4 bases, 14 bases remained unmatched. Germline V lookup: CDR1 DFQATT, CDR2 SNEGSKA (reference sequence). This chain's CDR3 is CSVKSLSGSIYNEQFF. CDR3 bases: TGCAGTGTTAAGTCCCTTAGCGGGAGTATTTACAATGAGCAGTTCTTC.

This clonotype was detected a few times. The chain has TRBV12-3 or TRBV12-4 and TRBJ2-7; D not resolved. Trimming took 2 bases from V and 6 from J, leaving 17 bases between them. The CDR3 contains 15 residues. In DNA form, the CDR3 reads TGTGCCAGCAGTTTACCCGCCCTAGGGTTGTTCGAGCAGTACTTC. It specifies CASSLPALGLFEQYF.

This clonotype was picked up a small number of times. The rearrangement uses TRBV6-2 or TRBV6-3 and TRBJ2-1; D is uncertain. V was cut by 2 bases and J by 0 bases, with 5 bases left in between. From germline, CDR1 is MNHEY and CDR2 SVGEGT. This CDR3 is 14 amino acids long. CDR3 coding DNA: TGTGCCAGCAGTTACGTGGCCTCCTACAATGAGCAGTTCTTC. Translation: CASSYVASYNEQFF.

The rearrangement uses TRBV19 and TRBJ2-1, with 8 bases fitting TRBD2. The CDR3 spans 15 residues. Per germline, CDR1 LNHDA and CDR2 SQIVND (reference sequence). Trimming took 2 bases from V and 6 from J; bases not matched to a gene: 6. The CDR3 loop reads CASSILTSEVNEQFF. The CDR3 DNA is TGTGCCAGTAGTATACTGACTAGCGAAGTCAATGAGCAGTTCTTC.

This clonotype was counted between two and nine times. The chain uses TRBV5-1 and TRBJ2-1; 9 bases fit TRBD2. The CDR3 totals 17 residues. Per the germline V gene, CDR1 is SGHRS and CDR2 is YFSETQ. J was trimmed by 8 bases and V by 2 bases; bases with no gene match: 14. CDR3 amino acids: CASSFGQSGRPSHEQFF. The DNA of the CDR3 is TGCGCCAGCAGCTTTGGACAAAGCGGGAGGCCCTCGCATGAGCAGTTCTTC.

The chain combines TRBV15 with TRBJ2-5; D is uncertain. The CDR3 spans 14 residues. V was cut by 0 bases and J by 1 base, with 6 bases left in between. The germline V gene has CDR1 LNHNV and CDR2 YYDKDF (reference sequence). The CDR3 is CATSREPGQETQYF. The CDR3 nucleotides are TGTGCCACCAGCAGAGAACCGGGCCAAGAGACCCAGTACTTC.

J is TRBJ2-1 and V is TRBV6-5; 11 nucleotides line up with TRBD1. The germline V gene encodes CDR1 MNHEY and CDR2 SVGAGI. V was clipped by 6 bases and J by 5 bases; unmatched bases: 6. This CDR3 comprises 15 residues. The CDR3 loop reads CASSPDRGRNNEQFF. Here the CDR3 DNA reads TGTGCCAGCAGCCCGGACAGGGGGCGCAACAATGAGCAGTTCTTC.

Only a few counts were recorded for this clonotype. This CDR3 is missing its conserved last phenylalanine or tryptophan, likely due to a read error. The DNA is omitted, as the CDR3 cannot be located on it reliably, and the CDR3 follows TCRdb's listing. The chain's CDR3 is CASSLGTGIAV. The chain joins TRBV7-9 to TRBJ1-4; the D call in the table, TRBD1, was not verified against the DNA. The germline V gene has CDR1 SEHNR and CDR2 FQNEAQ (reference sequence). The CDR3 is made up of 11 amino acids, end residues included.

The chain joins TRBV12-3 or TRBV12-4 to TRBJ2-3; weak D call: TRBD1 (5 bases). CDR3 length: 13 amino acids. Deletions cut 7 bases from V and 2 bases from J, with 10 bases between. This CDR3 reads CASKQDTTDTQYF. In DNA form, the CDR3 reads TGTGCCAGCAAGCAGGACACCACAGATACGCAGTATTTT.

This sequence joins TRBV6-1 and TRBJ1-1; 7 nucleotides align to TRBD1. V lost 8 bases and J lost 3; bases outside the gene matches: 9. The CDR3 runs to 14 residues. Germline lookup yields CDR1 MNHNS and CDR2 SASEGT. CDR3 in amino acids: CASARQGRDTEAFF. As DNA, the CDR3 is TGTGCCAGCGCCCGACAGGGTAGGGACACTGAAGCTTTCTTT.

This clonotype was counted a few times. This rearrangement joins TRBV5-1 to TRBJ2-7, with D possibly being TRBD1 (6 bases). Trimming took off 4 bases at V and 4 bases at J, with 15 bases between the two ends. Germline V CDR1 and CDR2: SGHRS, YFSETQ. The CDR3 consists of 14 residues. CDR3 sequence reads: CASSPDRSIYEQYF. CDR3 coding DNA: TGCGCCAGCAGCCCAGACAGGAGTATATACGAGCAGTACTTC. Full variable domain (remainder filled in from reference TRBV5-1 and TRBJ2-7): KAGVTQTPRYLIKTRGQQVTLSCSPISGHRSVSWYQQTPGQGLQFLFEYFSETQRNKGNFPGRFSGRQFSNSRSEMNVSTLELGDSALYLCASSPDRSIYEQYFGPGTRLTVT.

This clonotype is a singleton in its sample. The rearrangement joins TRBV29-1 to TRBJ2-1, with a tentative D call TRBD2 (6 bases). Trimming removed 0 bases from V and 7 bases from J, with 13 bases in between. CDR3 size: 14 residues. Germline V gives CDR1 SQVTM, CDR2 ANQGSEA. The CDR3 DNA follows: TGCAGCGTTGAAGACAGCCGAGGAGGGAATGAGCAGTTCTTC. Translation gives CSVEDSRGGNEQFF.

The rearrangement joins TRBV27 to TRBJ1-1; maybe TRBD1 (6 bases). Germline V gene lookup returns CDR1 MNHEY and CDR2 SMNVEV (reference sequence). With 7 bases removed from V and 1 base from J, the gap between germline ends came to 19 bases. The CDR3 has 16 amino acids. CDR3 protein: CASNIGQSLGNTEAFF. The CDR3, as DNA: TGTGCCAGCAATATAGGACAGTCCCTAGGGAACACTGAAGCTTTCTTT.

This clonotype has just a few counts. The gene calls are TRBV4-1 and TRBJ2-6; 8 nucleotides match TRBD1. Per germline, CDR1 MGHRA and CDR2 YSYEKL. V was clipped by 5 bases and J by 2 bases; unmatched bases: 2. The CDR3 length is 15 residues. CDR3 amino acids: CASSGRGPGANVLTF. The CDR3 DNA reads as TGCGCCAGCAGCGGCAGGGGGCCTGGGGCCAACGTCCTGACTTTC.

The chain combines TRBV3-1 with TRBJ2-2; 9 bases are shared with TRBD1. V lost 4 bases to trimming and J lost 0 bases; unmatched junction nucleotides: 6. The germline gives CDR1 LGHDT, CDR2 YNNKEL (reference sequence). The CDR3 extends over 17 amino acids. The CDR3 DNA reads TGTGCCAGCAGCCTTCCGGGACAGGGATCGAACACCGGGGAGCTGTTTTTT. Protein: CASSLPGQGSNTGELFF.

This clonotype was counted a few times. The conserved phenylalanine or tryptophan is not found at the CDR3 terminus, so this likely reflects a read error. The DNA is omitted, as the CDR3 cannot be located on it reliably, and the CDR3 follows TCRdb's listing. V is TRBV21-1 and J is TRBJ2-4. TRBV21-1 is labeled a pseudogene. The CDR3 has 13 amino acids, counting both end residues. CDR3 amino acids: CASSKARQVAVAC.

This clonotype was counted at least ten times. The chain links TRBV7-8 to TRBJ2-1, with 9 bases matching TRBD2. Germline V lookup: CDR1 SGHVS, CDR2 FQNEAQ. Trimming at V came to 5 bases and at J to 1 base, leaving 12 bases not matched to a gene. This CDR3 comprises 18 residues. The CDR3 region has the DNA TGTGCCAGCAGCCCCGGGCGGGAGGGCCTAAATTCCTACAATGAGCAGTTCTTC. It encodes CASSPGREGLNSYNEQFF.

The chain combines TRBV27 with TRBJ1-2; 7 nucleotides line up with TRBD1. After removal of 5 bases from V and 4 bases from J, the junction contained 13 bases not matched to a gene. The CDR3 is 16 residues long. Germline CDR1 reads MNHEY; CDR2 reads SMNVEV (reference sequence). This CDR3 reads CASSQDSGGISYGYTF. In DNA, the CDR3 is TGTGCCAGCAGTCAAGACTCAGGGGGTATCAGCTATGGCTACACCTTC.

This clonotype has more than one count but fewer than ten. The chain links TRBV20-1 to TRBJ2-1, with TRBD2 as a possible D gene (6 bases). CDR1 DFQATT and CDR2 SNEGSKA come from the germline V gene (reference sequence). V was clipped by 5 bases and J by 9 bases, with 14 bases between them. The CDR3 consists of 12 residues. CDR3 nucleotide sequence: TGCAGTGCTCTCCTCCAGGGACTTGAGCAGTTCTTC. Translated: CSALLQGLEQFF.

This sequence joins TRBV20-1 and TRBJ2-1; 11 nucleotides match TRBD2. Germline CDR1 reads DFQATT; CDR2 reads SNEGSKA (reference sequence). The V gene end was trimmed by 0 bases and the J gene end by 2 bases; junction bases not matched to a gene: 9. The CDR3 spans 18 residues. The CDR3: CSARDHSGRDMTYNEQFF. The DNA for the CDR3 is TGCAGTGCTAGAGATCATAGCGGGAGGGACATGACCTACAATGAGCAGTTCTTC.

V is TRBV10-2 and J is TRBJ2-5, with 14 bases lining up with TRBD2. Germline V gene sequence: CDR1 WSHSY, CDR2 SAAADI. V lost 6 bases and J lost 1; bases outside the gene matches: 10. The CDR3 extends over 18 amino acids. CDR3 loop: CASSGRGLAGATQETQYF. CDR3 DNA: TGCGCCAGCAGCGGACGGGGACTAGCGGGAGCCACCCAAGAGACCCAGTACTTC.

This clonotype showed up just a few times. The chain couples TRBV7-3 to TRBJ2-3; D might be TRBD2 (5 bases). V gave up 1 base and J gave up 0 bases, with 8 bases separating them. Germline-derived CDR1 and CDR2 are SGHTA and FQGTGA. The CDR3 totals 15 residues. As DNA, the CDR3 is TGTGCCAGCAGCTTAAGAGGGTCTAGCACAGATACGCAGTATTTT. Translating it yields CASSLRGSSTDTQYF.

The gene calls are TRBV7-9 and TRBJ2-1, with 8 bases aligning to TRBD2. The CDR3 consists of 15 residues. Germline-derived CDR1 and CDR2 are SEHNR and FQNEAQ (reference sequence). Unmatched junction bases numbered 7, after V lost 4 bases and J lost 5 bases. The DNA for the CDR3 is TGTGCCAGCAGCTCGCTGACTAGCGCCCACAATGAGCAGTTCTTC. Translated: CASSSLTSAHNEQFF.

In its sample, this clonotype was seen a few times. The V gene is TRBV7-9, the J gene TRBJ1-1; D is uncertain. From germline, CDR1 is SEHNR and CDR2 FQNEAQ (reference sequence). The V and J ends lost 0 bases and 0 bases respectively, with 8 bases between them. The CDR3 sequence is 15 residues long. The CDR3 region is CASSLAGVMNTEAFF. The CDR3 DNA follows: TGTGCCAGCAGCTTAGCGGGAGTGATGAACACTGAAGCTTTCTTT.

V gene TRBV2 combines with J gene TRBJ2-7; 10 bases align to TRBD2. This CDR3 contains 18 residues. The V gene end was trimmed by 4 bases and the J gene end by 5 bases; junction bases not matched to a gene: 17. Germline-derived CDR1 and CDR2 are SNHLY and FYNNEI. The CDR3 reads CASSATSGAQLPLDEQYF. DNA of the CDR3: TGTGCCAGCAGTGCCACTAGCGGGGCCCAATTGCCGCTCGACGAGCAGTACTTC.

The genes are TRBV14 and TRBJ2-5; D perhaps matches TRBD2 (6 bases). The CDR3 is 14 amino acids. V lost 4 bases to trimming and J lost 7 bases, with 16 bases between them. The germline CDR1 and CDR2 sequences are SGHDN and FVKESK. The CDR3 DNA reads TGTGCCAGCAGCCCGCGGGGATCGAGGGGGACCCAGTACTTC. Its protein is CASSPRGSRGTQYF.

The chain uses TRBV2 and TRBJ2-7; 9 nucleotides match TRBD1. CDR1 is SNHLY, CDR2 FYNNEI, per germline. With 3 bases clipped from V and 1 base from J, the junction kept 10 bases outside the gene matches. This CDR3 is built from 17 residues. The CDR3 DNA reads as TGTGCCAGCAGTGATATTGTTACCGGGACAGGGTCCTACGAGCAGTACTTC. Its translation: CASSDIVTGTGSYEQYF.